What follows are 22 T cell receptor beta chains derived from one specimen sequenced in a study of T cells in Graves' hyperthyroidism and ophthalmopathy. Amplification of TCR beta CDR3 regions used RNA as the template. TCR CDR3 regions were first amplified by RT-PCR with HTBI primers. Each CDR3 protein gets one entry after TCRdb re-called the multiplex PCR reads with MiXCR. This table has about 610,000 distinct CDR3 sequences, roughly 14% appearing once. The sequenced sample consisted of blood. The receptors shown here come from a woman aged 40 to 55 with Graves' ophthalmopathy.

For the CDR3, the DNA is TGTGCCAGCAGCTTCCGGGCGGGGAGGTTCCTCGACGAGCAGTACTTC. Amino acid sequence: CASSFRAGRFLDEQYF. This chain joins TRBV11-1 and TRBJ2-7, with a weak D call TRBD2 (6 bases). Per germline, CDR1 SGHAT and CDR2 FQDESV (reference sequence). This CDR3 region has 16 residues. V lost 3 bases and J lost 5, with 20 bases in between.

This clonotype was counted at least ten times. The rearrangement joins TRBV20-1 to TRBJ2-7; D gene unclear. Trimming removed 6 bases from V and 7 bases from J, with 19 bases in between. Germline V gene sequence: CDR1 DFQATT, CDR2 SNEGSKA (reference sequence). The CDR3 extends over 13 amino acids. The CDR3 DNA reads TGCAGTGCCAGTTCAGGTAACCTACGAGAGCAGTACTTC. Amino acid sequence: CSASSGNLREQYF.

This chain joins TRBV20-1 and TRBJ1-2, with 7 bases that match TRBD1. The germline CDR1 and CDR2 sequences are DFQATT and SNEGSKA (reference sequence). This CDR3 has 13 amino acids. The ends lost 3 bases at V and 4 bases at J; junction bases unmatched: 5. CDR3 bases: TGCAGTGCTAGCGGGACAGAAGCCTATGGCTACACCTTC. Amino acid sequence: CSASGTEAYGYTF.

This rearrangement joins TRBV30 to TRBJ2-5; D remains ambiguous. Trimming left V 3 bases short and J 7 bases short, with 6 bases between. The CDR3 consists of 10 residues. From germline, CDR1 is GTSNPN and CDR2 SVGIG (reference sequence). CDR3 protein: CAWSHGTQYF. The CDR3, as DNA: TGTGCCTGGAGCCACGGGACCCAGTACTTC.

The CDR3 region is CASSQEGKGSAFF. The CDR3 region has the DNA TGTGCCAGCAGCCAAGAGGGGAAGGGGTCGGCTTTCTTT. This chain connects TRBV3-1 to TRBJ1-1, with D possibly being TRBD1 (5 bases). The ends were cut back, 0 bases at V and 11 bases at J, with 13 bases in the middle. CDR3 length equals 13 residues. The germline V gene has CDR1 LGHDT and CDR2 YNNKEL (reference sequence). Full variable domain (remainder filled in from reference TRBV3-1 and TRBJ1-1): DTAVSQTPKYLVTQMGNDKSIKCEQNLGHDTMYWYKQDSKKFLKIMFSYNNKELIINETVPNRFSPKSPDKAHLNLHINSLELGDSAVYFCASSQEGKGSAFFGQGTRLTVV.

The table lists this clonotype with many counts. The J gene is TRBJ2-7, the V gene TRBV27, with D hard to call. The V gene's germline CDR1 is MNHEY and CDR2 SMNVEV (reference sequence). The CDR3 sequence is 12 residues long. The V end lost 8 bases, the J end lost 3 bases, and 11 bases lay between the germline ends. The CDR3 bases are TGTGCCAGCCGGGCGGTGGGCTACGAGCAGTACTTC. This encodes CASRAVGYEQYF.

The chain has TRBV12-3 or TRBV12-4 and TRBJ1-1, with a possible D match to TRBD1 (5 bases). V was cut by 3 bases and J by 1 base, with 18 bases left in between. CDR3 length: 17 amino acids. The CDR3 spells CASSFFQGGIPNTEAFF. The CDR3 region has the DNA TGTGCCAGCAGTTTTTTCCAGGGTGGCATCCCGAACACTGAAGCTTTCTTT.

This clonotype was observed a handful of times. The CDR3 DNA follows: TGTGCCAGCAGTTCACGGGAGAACTACAATGAGCAGTTCTTC. Its protein product is CASSSRENYNEQFF. The chain is built from TRBV6-5 and TRBJ2-1, with TRBD2 as a possible D gene (6 bases). V was trimmed by 4 bases and J by 3 bases, leaving 10 bases between them. The CDR3 has 14 amino acids. Germline V gene lookup returns CDR1 MNHEY and CDR2 SVGAGI.

V is TRBV3-1 and J is TRBJ2-6; D gene unclear. CDR1 and CDR2 (germline): LGHDT, YNNKEL (reference sequence). Trimming shortened V by 1 base and J by 8 bases, and 18 bases separated the two germline ends. This CDR3 spans 17 amino acids. The CDR3 nucleotides read TGTGCCAGCAGCCAAGGCCCTACGTCGAGAGAGACCAACGTCCTGACTTTC. Its translation is CASSQGPTSRETNVLTF.

This clonotype was picked up many times. The rearrangement links TRBV27 to TRBJ1-1; no firm D call. Trimming removed 6 bases from V and 4 bases from J, with 15 bases in between. CDR3 length: 14 amino acids. CDR1 and CDR2 from the germline V gene are MNHEY and SMNVEV (reference sequence). Here the CDR3 reads CASSLGGSGTEAFF. CDR3 nucleotide sequence: TGTGCCAGCAGCTTAGGAGGGTCGGGCACTGAAGCTTTCTTT.

This clonotype came up many times. The V gene is TRBV5-1, the J gene TRBJ1-6, with D tentatively TRBD1 (6 bases). Trimming shortened V by 0 bases and J by 8 bases, and 15 bases separated the two germline ends. Germline CDR1 and CDR2: SGHRS and YFSETQ. This CDR3 has 16 residues. The CDR3 nucleotides are TGCGCCAGCAGCTTGGCTGGGGGGCAGGGGTATTCACCCCTCCACTTT. This sequence encodes CASSLAGGQGYSPLHF.

This clonotype was detected many times. The chain is built from TRBV28 and TRBJ2-5, with TRBD2 matching 9 bases. Germline V gene sequence: CDR1 MDHEN, CDR2 SYDVKM. V was pared by 4 bases and J by 1 base, with 16 bases of the junction left unmatched. This CDR3 is built from 19 residues. DNA of the CDR3: TGTGCCAGCAGTTCACCCCGGACTAGCGTCAGTTTAACCCAAGAGACCCAGTACTTC. This codes for CASSSPRTSVSLTQETQYF.

This clonotype has only a few counts. V is TRBV4-1 and J is TRBJ1-1, with D tentatively TRBD1 (6 bases). CDR1 is MGHRA, CDR2 YSYEKL, per germline. The CDR3 length is 14 residues. Deletions cut 2 bases from V and 4 bases from J, with 11 bases between. This CDR3 is CASSQTGTLTEAFF. DNA of the CDR3: TGCGCCAGCAGCCAAACAGGGACTCTCACTGAAGCTTTCTTT.

There are many counts of this clonotype. The chain recombines TRBV28 with TRBJ2-5, with D possibly being TRBD1 (6 bases). The CDR3 is 16 residues long. Germline lookup yields CDR1 MDHEN and CDR2 SYDVKM. The V end lost 6 bases, the J end lost 5 bases, and 22 bases lay between the germline ends. CDR3 bases: TGTGCCAGCAGGCCCAGGGGTTTTCGCCAGCAGGAGACCCAGTACTTC. Encoded protein: CASRPRGFRQQETQYF.

This clonotype was seen at least ten times. V gene TRBV6-5 combines with J gene TRBJ2-7; TRBD2 aligns across 10 bases. This CDR3 has 15 residues. Germline V lookup: CDR1 MNHEY, CDR2 SVGAGI. Trimming removed 4 bases from V and 6 bases from J; junction bases left unmatched: 9. The CDR3 nucleotides are TGTGCCAGCAGTTTGACCTCTAGCGGGAGTTCCGAGCAGTACTTC. This translates into CASSLTSSGSSEQYF.

The rearrangement joins TRBV30 to TRBJ1-1, with TRBD1 as a possible D gene (6 bases). The germline CDR1 and CDR2 sequences are GTSNPN and SVGIG (reference sequence). Trimming left V 4 bases short and J 4 bases short, with 19 bases between. CDR3 size: 15 residues. CDR3 in amino acids: CAWIKWGQGGTEAFF. The CDR3 DNA reads as TGTGCCTGGATAAAATGGGGGCAGGGTGGCACTGAAGCTTTCTTT.

This clonotype has ten or more counts. The rearrangement uses TRBV27 and TRBJ1-6; D is undetermined. The CDR3 runs to 13 residues. V lost 0 bases, J lost 10 bases, and 7 bases lay in between. CDR1 and CDR2 from the germline V gene are MNHEY and SMNVEV (reference sequence). The CDR3 is CASSLSDGSPLHF. DNA of the CDR3: TGTGCCAGCAGTTTATCGGATGGCTCACCCCTCCACTTT.

This clonotype was seen ten or more times. The rearrangement links TRBV6-5 to TRBJ2-7; tentative D call: TRBD1 (6 bases). The CDR3 covers 13 residues. V gave up 3 bases and J gave up 1 base, with 7 bases separating them. The germline V gene has CDR1 MNHEY and CDR2 SVGAGI. The CDR3 DNA reads TGTGCCAGCAGTTATCAGGGGTCCTACGAGCAGTACTTC. Translation gives CASSYQGSYEQYF.

This clonotype was seen repeatedly, ten times or more. The CDR3 bases are TGTGCCAGCAGTTTAGCGGGAGGTTTCACTGAAGCTTTCTTT. It yields the protein CASSLAGGFTEAFF. The genes are TRBV12-3 or TRBV12-4 and TRBJ1-1; D unresolved. The CDR3 totals 14 residues. V lost 0 bases to trimming and J lost 4 bases, with 9 bases between them.

At least ten counts were recorded for this clonotype. The V call is TRBV6-5, the J call TRBJ1-3, with no clear D. V was clipped by 4 bases and J by 4 bases, with 14 bases between them. Germline V lookup: CDR1 MNHEY, CDR2 SVGAGI. There are 15 residues in the CDR3. This CDR3 reads CASSWSQGIGNTIYF. The CDR3 DNA reads TGTGCCAGCAGTTGGTCCCAAGGTATCGGAAACACCATATATTTT.

This clonotype was counted at least ten times. The rearrangement links TRBV12-3 or TRBV12-4 to TRBJ1-1; no definite D call. CDR3 length equals 14 residues. V lost 3 bases and J lost 1, with 9 bases in between. CDR3 loop: CASSFTDQNTEAFF. In DNA form, the CDR3 reads TGTGCCAGCAGTTTTACGGACCAGAACACTGAAGCTTTCTTT.

The sample holds many counts of this clonotype. The rearrangement joins TRBV7-8 to TRBJ2-5, with 8 positions matching TRBD2. CDR3 size: 15 residues. V was clipped by 5 bases and J by 5 bases; unmatched bases: 10. Germline values: CDR1 SGHVS, CDR2 FQNEAQ. CDR3 sequence reads: CASSPGLVMSETQYF. The CDR3, as DNA: TGTGCCAGCAGCCCGGGACTAGTGATGTCGGAGACCCAGTACTTC.